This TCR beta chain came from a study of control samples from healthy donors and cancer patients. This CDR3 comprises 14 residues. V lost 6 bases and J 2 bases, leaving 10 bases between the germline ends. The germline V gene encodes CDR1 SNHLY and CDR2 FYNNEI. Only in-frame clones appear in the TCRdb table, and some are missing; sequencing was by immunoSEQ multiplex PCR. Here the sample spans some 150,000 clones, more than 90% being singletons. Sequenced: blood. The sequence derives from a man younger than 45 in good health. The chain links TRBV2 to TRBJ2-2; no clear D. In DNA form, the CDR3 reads TGTGCCAGCAGGGTCTCCGATAACACCGGGGAGCTGTTTTTT. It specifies CASRVSDNTGELFF.